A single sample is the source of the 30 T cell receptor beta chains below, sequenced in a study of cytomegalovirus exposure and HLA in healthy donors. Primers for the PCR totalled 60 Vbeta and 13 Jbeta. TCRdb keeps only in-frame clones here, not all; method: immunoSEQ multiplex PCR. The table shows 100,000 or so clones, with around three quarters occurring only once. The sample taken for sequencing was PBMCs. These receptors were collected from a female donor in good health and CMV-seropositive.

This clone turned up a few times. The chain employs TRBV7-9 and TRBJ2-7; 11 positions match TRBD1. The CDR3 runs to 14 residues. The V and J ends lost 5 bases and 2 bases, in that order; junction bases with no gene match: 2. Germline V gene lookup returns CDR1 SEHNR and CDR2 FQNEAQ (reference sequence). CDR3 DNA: TGTGCCAGCAGCCTGGGACAGGGGGCCTACGAGCAGTACTTC. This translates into CASSLGQGAYEQYF. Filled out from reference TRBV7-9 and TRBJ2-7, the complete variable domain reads DTGVSQNPRHKITKRGQNVTFRCDPISEHNRLYWYRQTLGQGPEFLTYFQNEAQLEKSRLLSDRFSAERPKGSFSTLEIQRTEQGDSAMYLCASSLGQGAYEQYFGPGTRLTVT.

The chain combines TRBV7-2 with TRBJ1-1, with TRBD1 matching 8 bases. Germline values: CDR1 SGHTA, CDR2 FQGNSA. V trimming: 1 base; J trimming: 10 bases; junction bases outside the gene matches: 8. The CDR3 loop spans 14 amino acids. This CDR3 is CASSLVKTGAPAFF. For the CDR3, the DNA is TGTGCCAGCAGCTTAGTAAAGACAGGGGCGCCAGCTTTCTTT.

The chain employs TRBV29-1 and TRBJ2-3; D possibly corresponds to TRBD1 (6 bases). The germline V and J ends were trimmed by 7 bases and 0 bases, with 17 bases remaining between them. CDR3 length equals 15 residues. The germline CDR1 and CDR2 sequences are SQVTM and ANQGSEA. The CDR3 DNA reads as TGCAGCGCCCGAGCACAGGGCCTTAGCACAGATACGCAGTATTTT. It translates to CSARAQGLSTDTQYF.

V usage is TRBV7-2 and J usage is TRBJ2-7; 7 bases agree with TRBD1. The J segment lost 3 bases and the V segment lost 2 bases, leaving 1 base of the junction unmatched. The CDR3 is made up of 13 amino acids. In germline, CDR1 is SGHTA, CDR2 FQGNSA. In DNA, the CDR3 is TGTGCCAGCAGCTTAACAGGGGTCTACGAGCAGTACTTC. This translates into CASSLTGVYEQYF.

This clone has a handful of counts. Here the CDR3 reads CASSYPGLQRYTF. CDR3 DNA sequence: TGTGCCAGCAGTTACCCCGGTCTCCAGCGGTACACCTTC. The rearrangement links TRBV6-5 to TRBJ1-2; D gene ambiguous. V lost 2 bases to trimming and J lost 11 bases, with 15 bases between them. CDR3 length: 13 residues. Germline assignment: CDR1 MNHEY and CDR2 SVGAGI.

The CDR3 DNA sequence: TGTGCCAGCACCACGACAGGGCGAGACCCTCTCTACGAGCAGTACTTC. Protein sequence: CASTTTGRDPLYEQYF. J is TRBJ2-7 and V is TRBV7-9; 7 bases line up with TRBD1. With V trimmed by 7 bases and J by 3 bases, 15 bases remained unmatched. The CDR3 is made up of 16 amino acids. Germline-derived CDR1 and CDR2 are SEHNR and FQNEAQ (reference sequence).

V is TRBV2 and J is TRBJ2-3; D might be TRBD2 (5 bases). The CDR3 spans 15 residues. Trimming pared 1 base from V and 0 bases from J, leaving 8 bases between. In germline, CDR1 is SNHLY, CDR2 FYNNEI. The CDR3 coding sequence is TGTGCCAGCAGTGAAGGGTCGGGGAGCACAGATACGCAGTATTTT. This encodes CASSEGSGSTDTQYF. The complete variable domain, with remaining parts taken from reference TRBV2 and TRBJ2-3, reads EPEVTQTPSHQVTQMGQEVILRCVPISNHLYFYWYRQILGQKVEFLVSFYNNEISEKSEIFDDQFSVERPDGSNFTLKIRSTKLEDSAMYFCASSEGSGSTDTQYFGPGTRLTVL.

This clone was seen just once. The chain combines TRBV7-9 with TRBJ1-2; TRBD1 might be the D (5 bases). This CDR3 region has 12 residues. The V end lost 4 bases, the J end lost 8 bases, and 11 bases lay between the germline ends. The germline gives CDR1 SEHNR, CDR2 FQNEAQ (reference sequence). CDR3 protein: CASSWGEGGYTF. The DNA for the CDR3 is TGTGCCAGCAGCTGGGGGGAGGGAGGCTACACCTTC.

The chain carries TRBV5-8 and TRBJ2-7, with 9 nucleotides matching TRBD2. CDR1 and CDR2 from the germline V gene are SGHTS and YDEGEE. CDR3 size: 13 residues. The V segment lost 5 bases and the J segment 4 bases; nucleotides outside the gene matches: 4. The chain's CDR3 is CASSSGRGYEQYF. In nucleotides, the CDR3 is TGTGCCAGCAGTAGCGGGAGAGGTTACGAGCAGTACTTC.

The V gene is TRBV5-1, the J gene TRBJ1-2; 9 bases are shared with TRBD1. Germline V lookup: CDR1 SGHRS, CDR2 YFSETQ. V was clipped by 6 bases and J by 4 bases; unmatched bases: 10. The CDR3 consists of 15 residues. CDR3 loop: CASNPYPGQGYGYTF. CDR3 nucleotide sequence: TGCGCCAGCAACCCTTACCCGGGACAGGGCTATGGCTACACCTTC.

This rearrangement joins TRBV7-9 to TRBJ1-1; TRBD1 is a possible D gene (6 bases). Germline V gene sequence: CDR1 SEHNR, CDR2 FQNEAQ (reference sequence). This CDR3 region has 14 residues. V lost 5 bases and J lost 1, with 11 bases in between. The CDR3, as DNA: TGTGCCAGCAGCCCGTGGACAGCGAACACTGAAGCTTTCTTT. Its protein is CASSPWTANTEAFF. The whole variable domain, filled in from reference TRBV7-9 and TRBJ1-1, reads DTGVSQNPRHKITKRGQNVTFRCDPISEHNRLYWYRQTLGQGPEFLTYFQNEAQLEKSRLLSDRFSAERPKGSFSTLEIQRTEQGDSAMYLCASSPWTANTEAFFGQGTRLTVV.

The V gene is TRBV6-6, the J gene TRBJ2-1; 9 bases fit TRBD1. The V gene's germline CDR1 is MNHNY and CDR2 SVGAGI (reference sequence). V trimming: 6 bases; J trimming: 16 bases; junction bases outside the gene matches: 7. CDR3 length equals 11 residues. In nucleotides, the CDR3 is TGTGCCAGCAGGGACCGGGACAGGGAATTCTTC. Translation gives CASRDRDREFF.

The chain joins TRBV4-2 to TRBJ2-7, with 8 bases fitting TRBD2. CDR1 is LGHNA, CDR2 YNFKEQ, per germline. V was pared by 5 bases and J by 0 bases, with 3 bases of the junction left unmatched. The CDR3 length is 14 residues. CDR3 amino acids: CASSATSVSYEQYF. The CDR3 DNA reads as TGTGCCAGCAGCGCGACTAGCGTCTCCTACGAGCAGTACTTC.

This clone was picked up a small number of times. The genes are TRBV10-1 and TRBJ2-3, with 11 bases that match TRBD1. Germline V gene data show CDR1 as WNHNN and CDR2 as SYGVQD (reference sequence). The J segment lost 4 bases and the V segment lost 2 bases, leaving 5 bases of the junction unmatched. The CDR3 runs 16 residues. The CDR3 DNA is TGCGCCAGCAGTGAGACCCCGGGACAGGGGGCAGATACGCAGTATTTT. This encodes CASSETPGQGADTQYF.

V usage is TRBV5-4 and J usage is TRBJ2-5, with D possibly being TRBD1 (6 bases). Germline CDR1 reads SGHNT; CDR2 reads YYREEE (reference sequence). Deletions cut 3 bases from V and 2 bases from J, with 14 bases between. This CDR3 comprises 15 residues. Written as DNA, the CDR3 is TGTGCCAGCAGCTGGGCACAGGGCGGGCAAGAGACCCAGTACTTC. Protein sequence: CASSWAQGGQETQYF.

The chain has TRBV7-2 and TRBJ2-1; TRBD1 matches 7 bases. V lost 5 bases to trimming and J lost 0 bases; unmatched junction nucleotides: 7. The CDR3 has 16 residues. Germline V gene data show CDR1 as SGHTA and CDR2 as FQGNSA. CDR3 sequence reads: CASSHSGGSSYNEQFF. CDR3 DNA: TGTGCCAGCAGCCACTCAGGGGGAAGCTCCTACAATGAGCAGTTCTTC.

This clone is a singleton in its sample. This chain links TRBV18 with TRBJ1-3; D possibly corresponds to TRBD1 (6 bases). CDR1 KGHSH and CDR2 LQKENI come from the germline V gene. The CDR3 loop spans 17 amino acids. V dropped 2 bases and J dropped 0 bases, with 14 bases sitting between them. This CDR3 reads CASSPGTPNGSGNTIYF. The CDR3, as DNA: TGTGCCAGCTCACCAGGGACACCGAATGGCTCTGGAAACACCATATATTTT.

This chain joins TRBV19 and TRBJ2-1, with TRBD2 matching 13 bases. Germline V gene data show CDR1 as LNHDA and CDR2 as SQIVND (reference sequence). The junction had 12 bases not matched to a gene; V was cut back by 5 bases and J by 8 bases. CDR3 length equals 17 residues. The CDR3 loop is CASSQFGLAGVFHEQFF. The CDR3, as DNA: TGTGCCAGTAGTCAATTTGGACTAGCGGGAGTCTTCCATGAGCAGTTCTTC.

The CDR3 DNA reads as TGTGCCAGCAGTCTCCGGACTAGCGGGAACGGGGCCCAGTACTTC. Translated, it gives CASSLRTSGNGAQYF. The chain uses TRBV6-1 and TRBJ2-5; 12 bases match TRBD2. CDR1 MNHNS and CDR2 SASEGT come from the germline V gene. V shed 5 bases and J 9 bases; nucleotides not matched to a gene: 10. The CDR3 contains 15 residues.

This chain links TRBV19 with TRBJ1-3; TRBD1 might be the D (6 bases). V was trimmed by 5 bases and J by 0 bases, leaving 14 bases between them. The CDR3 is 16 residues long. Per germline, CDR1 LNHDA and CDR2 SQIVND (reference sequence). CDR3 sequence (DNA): TGTGCCAGTAGTTACTCCATACAGGGCTCTGGAAACACCATATATTTT. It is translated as CASSYSIQGSGNTIYF.

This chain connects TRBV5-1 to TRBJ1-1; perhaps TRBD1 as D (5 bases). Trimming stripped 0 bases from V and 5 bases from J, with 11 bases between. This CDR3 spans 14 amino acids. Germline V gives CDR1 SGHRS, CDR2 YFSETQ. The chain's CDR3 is CASSLEGSATEAFF. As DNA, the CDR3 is TGCGCCAGCAGCTTGGAGGGGTCGGCGACTGAAGCTTTCTTT.

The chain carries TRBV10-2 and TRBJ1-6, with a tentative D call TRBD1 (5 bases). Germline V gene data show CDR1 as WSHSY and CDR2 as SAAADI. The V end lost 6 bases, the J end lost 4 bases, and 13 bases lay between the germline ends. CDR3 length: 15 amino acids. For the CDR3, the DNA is TGCGCCAGCAGAGCCAGCACAGGATATAATTCACCCCTCCACTTT. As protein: CASRASTGYNSPLHF.

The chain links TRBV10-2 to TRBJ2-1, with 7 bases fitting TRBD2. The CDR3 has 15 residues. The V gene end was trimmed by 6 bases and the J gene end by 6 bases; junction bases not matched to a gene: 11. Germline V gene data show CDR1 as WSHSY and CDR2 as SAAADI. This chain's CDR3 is CASSQGLGTINEQFF. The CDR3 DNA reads TGCGCCAGCAGCCAAGGGTTGGGGACTATCAATGAGCAGTTCTTC.

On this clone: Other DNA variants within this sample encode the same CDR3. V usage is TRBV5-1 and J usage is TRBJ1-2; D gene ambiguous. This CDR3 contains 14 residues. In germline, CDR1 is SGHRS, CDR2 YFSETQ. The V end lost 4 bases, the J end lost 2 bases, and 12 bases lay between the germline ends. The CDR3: CASSLSGGNYGYTF. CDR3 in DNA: TGCGCCAGCAGCCTGTCCGGAGGGAACTATGGCTACACCTTC.

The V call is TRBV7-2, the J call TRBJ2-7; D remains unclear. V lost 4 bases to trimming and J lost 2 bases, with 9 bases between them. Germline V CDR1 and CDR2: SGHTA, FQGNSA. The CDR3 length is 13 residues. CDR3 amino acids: CASSSAWPYEQYF. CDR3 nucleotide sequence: TGTGCCAGCAGCTCAGCTTGGCCCTACGAGCAGTACTTC.

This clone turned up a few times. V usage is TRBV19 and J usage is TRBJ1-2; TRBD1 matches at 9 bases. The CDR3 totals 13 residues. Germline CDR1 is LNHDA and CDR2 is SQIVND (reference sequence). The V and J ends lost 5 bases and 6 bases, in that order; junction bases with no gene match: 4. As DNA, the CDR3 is TGTGCCAGTAGTTGGACAGGGGACAATGGCTACACCTTC. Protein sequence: CASSWTGDNGYTF. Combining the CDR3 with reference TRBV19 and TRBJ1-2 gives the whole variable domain DGGITQSPKYLFRKEGQNVTLSCEQNLNHDAMYWYRQDPGQGLRLIYYSQIVNDFQKGDIAEGYSVSREKKESFPLTVTSAQKNPTAFYLCASSWTGDNGYTFGSGTRLTVV.

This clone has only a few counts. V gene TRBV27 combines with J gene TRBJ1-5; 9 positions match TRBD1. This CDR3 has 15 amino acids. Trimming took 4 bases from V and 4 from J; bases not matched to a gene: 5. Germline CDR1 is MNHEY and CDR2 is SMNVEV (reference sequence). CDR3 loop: CASSWGQGPNQPQHF. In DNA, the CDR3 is TGTGCCAGCAGTTGGGGACAGGGCCCGAATCAGCCCCAGCATTTT.

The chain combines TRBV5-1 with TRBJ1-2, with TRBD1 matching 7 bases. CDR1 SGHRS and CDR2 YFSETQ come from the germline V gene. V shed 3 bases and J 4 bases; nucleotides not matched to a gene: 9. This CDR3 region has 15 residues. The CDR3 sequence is CASSSFDRVGYGYTF. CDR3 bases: TGCGCCAGCAGCTCCTTCGACAGGGTGGGCTATGGCTACACCTTC.

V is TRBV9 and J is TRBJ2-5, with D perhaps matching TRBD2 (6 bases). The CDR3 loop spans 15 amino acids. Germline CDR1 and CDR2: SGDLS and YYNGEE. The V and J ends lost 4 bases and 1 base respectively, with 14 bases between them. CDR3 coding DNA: TGTGCCAGCAGCCCCCGGGTAGCGGCCCAAGAGACCCAGTACTTC. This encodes CASSPRVAAQETQYF.

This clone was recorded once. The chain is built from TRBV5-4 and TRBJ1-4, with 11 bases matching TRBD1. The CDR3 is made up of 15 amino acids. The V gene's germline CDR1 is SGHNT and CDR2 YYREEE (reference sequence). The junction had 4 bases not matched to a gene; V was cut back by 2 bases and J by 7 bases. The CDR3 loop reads CASSFGGQGGEKLFF. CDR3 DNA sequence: TGTGCCAGCAGCTTTGGGGGACAGGGGGGTGAAAAACTGTTTTTT. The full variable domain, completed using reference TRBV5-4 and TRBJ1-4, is ETGVTQSPTHLIKTRGQQVTLRCSSQSGHNTVSWYQQALGQGPQFIFQYYREEENGRGNFPPRFSGLQFPNYSSELNVNALELDDSALYLCASSFGGQGGEKLFFGSGTQLSVL.